This is a list of T cell receptor beta chains from one sample in a study of identical twins. A single record per CDR3 protein comes from TCRdb applying MiXCR to the 5' RACE reads. This sample has approximately 890,000 distinct CDR3 sequences, with approximately 13% found just once. These data are also associated with another study on yellow fever vaccine responses in identical twins.

The sequenced sample was PBMCs. The receptors here all came from a woman aged 18-29 years in good health. Both conserved end residues are trimmed from each CDR3. D genes are given only for firm matches.

d_call	v_call	cdr3_aa
.	TRBV20-1	SARGGGSHVLDEQY
TRBD2	TRBV19	ASSPGIAGEQY
.	TRBV10-3	AISPGVDTEAF
TRBD1	TRBV18	ASWQGATNEKLF
.	TRBV5-6	ASSLVGTAYRWETQY
.	TRBV5-1	ASSLTGAANTGELF
.	TRBV6-1	ASGRSQGETQY
.	TRBV7-6	ASSTGTLLVKNEQF
TRBD1	TRBV19	ASRGQGSNYGYT
.	TRBV28	ASSALISSGANVLT
.	TRBV25-1	ASSEAWAQGGSYNEQF
TRBD1	TRBV5-1	ASSGPGQGPYEQY
TRBD2	TRBV20-1	SARSLGLAGVISYEQY
.	TRBV9	ASSVAVGTQETQY
.	TRBV9	ASTLGMYSTDTQY
.	TRBV4-2	ASSQVGAKNIQY
.	TRBV20-1	SATKTDSQETQY
.	TRBV5-6	ASSLSYQPYNEQF